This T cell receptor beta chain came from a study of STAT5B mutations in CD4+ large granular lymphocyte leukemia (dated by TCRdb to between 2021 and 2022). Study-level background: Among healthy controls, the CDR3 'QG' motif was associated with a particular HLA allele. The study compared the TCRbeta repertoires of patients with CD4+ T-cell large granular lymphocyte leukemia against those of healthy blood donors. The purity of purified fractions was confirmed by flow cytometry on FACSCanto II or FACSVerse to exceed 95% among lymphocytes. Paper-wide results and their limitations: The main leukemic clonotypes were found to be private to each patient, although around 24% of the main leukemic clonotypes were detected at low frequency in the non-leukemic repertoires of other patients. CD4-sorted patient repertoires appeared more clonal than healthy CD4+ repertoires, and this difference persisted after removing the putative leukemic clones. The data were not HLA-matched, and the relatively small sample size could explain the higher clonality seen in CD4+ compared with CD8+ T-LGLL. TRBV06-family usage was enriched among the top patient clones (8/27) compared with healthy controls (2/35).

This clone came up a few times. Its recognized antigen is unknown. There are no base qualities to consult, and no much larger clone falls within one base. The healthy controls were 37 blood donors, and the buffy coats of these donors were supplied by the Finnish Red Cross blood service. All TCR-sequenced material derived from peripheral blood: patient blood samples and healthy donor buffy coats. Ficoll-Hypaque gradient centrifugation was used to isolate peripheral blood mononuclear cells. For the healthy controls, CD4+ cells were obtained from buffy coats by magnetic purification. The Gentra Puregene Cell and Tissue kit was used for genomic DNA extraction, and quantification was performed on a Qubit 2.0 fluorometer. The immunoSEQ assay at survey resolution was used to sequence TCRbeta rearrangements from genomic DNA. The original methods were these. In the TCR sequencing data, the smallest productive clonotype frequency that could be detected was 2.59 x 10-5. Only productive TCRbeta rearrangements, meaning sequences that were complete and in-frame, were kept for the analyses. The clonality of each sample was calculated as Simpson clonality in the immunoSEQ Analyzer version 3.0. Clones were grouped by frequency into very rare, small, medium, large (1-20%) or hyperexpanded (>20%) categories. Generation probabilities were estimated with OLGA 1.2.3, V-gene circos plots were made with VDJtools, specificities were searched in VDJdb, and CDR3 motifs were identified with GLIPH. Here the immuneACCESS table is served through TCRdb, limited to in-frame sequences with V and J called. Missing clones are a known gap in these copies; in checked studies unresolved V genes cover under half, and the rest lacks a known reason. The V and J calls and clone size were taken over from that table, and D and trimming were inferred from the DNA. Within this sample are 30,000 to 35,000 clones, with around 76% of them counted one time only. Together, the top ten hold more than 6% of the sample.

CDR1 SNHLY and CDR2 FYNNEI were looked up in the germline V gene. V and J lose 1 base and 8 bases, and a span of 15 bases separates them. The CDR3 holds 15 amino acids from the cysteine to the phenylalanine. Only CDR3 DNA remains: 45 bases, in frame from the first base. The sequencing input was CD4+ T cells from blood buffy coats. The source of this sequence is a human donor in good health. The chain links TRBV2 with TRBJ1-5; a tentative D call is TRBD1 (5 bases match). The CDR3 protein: CASSEGSSRGEPQHF. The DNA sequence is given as TGTGCCAGCAGTGAAGGGTCCAGTAGGGGCGAGCCCCAGCATTTT.